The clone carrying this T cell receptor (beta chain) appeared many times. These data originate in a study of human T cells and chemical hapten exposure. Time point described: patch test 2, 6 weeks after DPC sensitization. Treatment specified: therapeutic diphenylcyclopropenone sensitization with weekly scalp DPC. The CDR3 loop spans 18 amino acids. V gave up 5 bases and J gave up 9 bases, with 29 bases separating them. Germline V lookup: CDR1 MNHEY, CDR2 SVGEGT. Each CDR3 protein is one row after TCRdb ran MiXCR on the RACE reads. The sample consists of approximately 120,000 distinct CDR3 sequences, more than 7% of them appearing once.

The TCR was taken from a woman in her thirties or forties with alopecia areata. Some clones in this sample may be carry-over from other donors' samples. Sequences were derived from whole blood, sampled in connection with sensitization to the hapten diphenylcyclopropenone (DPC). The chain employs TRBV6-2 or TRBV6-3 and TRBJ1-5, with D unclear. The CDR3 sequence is CASSLLRPENTLPSPQHF. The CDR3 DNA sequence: TGTGCCAGCAGTCTCCTACGGCCTGAAAATACCCTACCTTCGCCCCAGCATTTT.